This TCR beta chain was captured by sequencing in a study of blood T cell repertoires in COVID-19. Original methodology: Reference gene primer amplification gave estimated nucleated cell counts. Method: immunoSEQ multiplex PCR; TCRdb's copy keeps in-frame clones and lacks some. V, J and clone size reflect that table, while D and trimming were determined from the DNA. The sample has 190,000 or so clones, roughly 90% seen once. Unmatched junction bases numbered 9, after V lost 3 bases and J lost 5 bases. CDR1 and CDR2 from the germline V gene are SQVTM and ANQGSEA. The CDR3 is 16 amino acids. The sample taken for sequencing was PBMCs or T cells enriched from blood (not recorded which). The rearrangement uses TRBV29-1 and TRBJ2-1; 11 bases are a match to TRBD2. The TCR was taken from a man aged 18 to 29 with acute COVID-19. The DNA for the CDR3 is TGCAGCGTTGATGGCATGACTAGCGGGGTGAACAATGAGCAGTTCTTC. Translated, it gives CSVDGMTSGVNNEQFF.